This paragraph covers one TCR beta chain sequence. The antigen remains undetermined. The germline gives CDR1 SNHLY, CDR2 FYNNEI. Deletions cut 1 base from V and 0 bases from J, with 9 bases between. The CDR3 runs 15 residues. The sample is drawn from a study of cytomegalovirus exposure and HLA in healthy donors. Whole-study findings and limits: A likely sequencing artifact accounted for one observed cluster of highly shared sequence variants.

PCR employed 60 Vbeta and 13 Jbeta primers. Some clones are missing from TCRdb's copy, which holds only in-frame ones; the method was immunoSEQ multiplex PCR. The table includes about 170,000 clones, 60% to 85% detected once. The V gene is TRBV2, the J gene TRBJ1-1; a possible D gene is TRBD1 (6 bases). The source material was PBMCs. The sequence derives from a woman in her forties or fifties in good health and CMV-seropositive. Written as DNA, the CDR3 is TGTGCCAGCAGTGAAGACAGGGCGGTGAACACTGAAGCTTTCTTT. Protein: CASSEDRAVNTEAFF. Filled out from reference TRBV2 and TRBJ1-1, the complete variable domain reads EPEVTQTPSHQVTQMGQEVILRCVPISNHLYFYWYRQILGQKVEFLVSFYNNEISEKSEIFDDQFSVERPDGSNFTLKIRSTKLEDSAMYFCASSEDRAVNTEAFFGQGTRLTVV.